Listed here are 9 T cell receptor beta chains from one sample, sequenced in a study of blood T cell repertoires in COVID-19. Using immunoSEQ multiplex PCR, the repertoire was profiled, and TCRdb retains in-frame clones only, with some absent. The profile covers 86,000 or so clones, with 90% to 95% appearing a single time and roughly 2% taken by the ten largest. Sequenced: peripheral blood. The source of these receptors is a woman aged 50 to 60 in a cohort sampled during active COVID-19.

The V and J genes are TRBV5-1 and TRBJ2-3, with a possible D match to TRBD1 (6 bases). Trimming removed 4 bases at V and 4 bases at J, with 16 bases between. Germline V lookup: CDR1 SGHRS, CDR2 YFSETQ. CDR3 length equals 15 residues. The CDR3 DNA follows: TGCGCCAGCAGCCTGGACAGCCTCAGGGCAGATACGCAGTATTTT. This encodes CASSLDSLRADTQYF.

As to this clone: This same CDR3 is encoded by further DNA sequences in the sample. The chain joins TRBV9 to TRBJ1-5; 7 bases agree with TRBD1. V lost 0 bases to trimming and J lost 1 base; unmatched junction nucleotides: 1. The germline gives CDR1 SGDLS, CDR2 YYNGEE. The CDR3 has 15 residues. In DNA, the CDR3 is TGTGCCAGCAGCGTAGGACAGGGAAGCAATCAGCCCCAGCATTTT. As protein: CASSVGQGSNQPQHF.

The count of this clone is one. The gene calls are TRBV28 and TRBJ1-1; 9 bases fit TRBD1. In germline, CDR1 is MDHEN, CDR2 SYDVKM. The trim removed 7 bases at V and 4 bases at J, leaving 7 bases unmatched. The CDR3 loop spans 14 amino acids. The DNA for the CDR3 is TGTGCCAGCACCACAGGGGGCTATGGCACTGAAGCTTTCTTT. The encoded protein is CASTTGGYGTEAFF.

CDR3 region: CASSFPGTSGRRGGELFF. The CDR3 DNA is TGTGCCAGCAGCTTCCCGGGGACTAGCGGGAGGCGTGGCGGGGAGCTGTTTTTT. J is TRBJ2-2 and V is TRBV7-8, with 15 bases lining up with TRBD2. The CDR3 runs to 18 residues. The J segment lost 7 bases and the V segment lost 3 bases, leaving 9 bases of the junction unmatched. Per germline, CDR1 SGHVS and CDR2 FQNEAQ.

The chain has TRBV7-2 and TRBJ2-3, with D perhaps matching TRBD2 (5 bases). CDR1 and CDR2 (germline): SGHTA, FQGNSA. This CDR3 spans 16 amino acids. Trimming removed 1 base from V and 1 base from J, with 12 bases in between. In DNA, the CDR3 is TGTGCCAGCAGCTTAGGTAGAGGGTCCCGCACAGATACGCAGTATTTT. As protein: CASSLGRGSRTDTQYF.

As concerns this clone: The junction departs from the called germline gene at one end, perhaps through a read error. The rearrangement links TRBV7-7 to TRBJ2-5, with TRBD2 matching over 9 bases. The CDR3 spans 13 residues. Per the germline V gene, CDR1 is SSHAT and CDR2 is FNYEAQ (reference sequence). CDR3 sequence: CASSSTSGETQYF. DNA for the CDR3: TGTGCTAGCAGTTCTACTAGCGGGGAGACCCAGTACTTC.

This sequence joins TRBV27 and TRBJ1-1; 8 bases are a match to TRBD1. Germline V gene sequence: CDR1 MNHEY, CDR2 SMNVEV (reference sequence). This CDR3 spans 15 amino acids. With V trimmed by 5 bases and J by 5 bases, 10 bases remained unmatched. CDR3 amino acids: CASSPRTGIRTEAFF. CDR3 sequence (DNA): TGTGCCAGCAGTCCGCGGACAGGGATAAGGACTGAAGCTTTCTTT.

This sequence joins TRBV5-1 and TRBJ2-7, with 9 bases aligning to TRBD1. CDR3 length equals 15 residues. CDR1 and CDR2 (germline): SGHRS, YFSETQ. The ends lost 0 bases at V and 3 bases at J; junction bases unmatched: 4. In nucleotides, the CDR3 is TGCGCCAGCAGCTTGGCCGGGACAGGGTACTACGAGCAGTACTTC. This gives the protein CASSLAGTGYYEQYF.

The chain combines TRBV6-5 with TRBJ1-3; D is undetermined. The germline gives CDR1 MNHEY, CDR2 SVGAGI. The CDR3 spans 15 residues. V lost 2 bases and J lost 0, with 8 bases in between. The chain's CDR3 is CASSYEGRSGNTIYF. DNA for the CDR3: TGTGCCAGCAGTTACGAGGGCCGCTCTGGAAACACCATATATTTT.